The 6 T cell receptor beta chains below come from one sample, sequenced in a study of T cells in Graves' hyperthyroidism and ophthalmopathy. Amplified TCR beta CDR3 regions came from RNA transcripts. The study used the HTBI primer set for a first-round RT-PCR of the TCR CDR3. TCRdb called the multiplex PCR reads again in MiXCR, with one record for every CDR3 protein. The sample has about 380,000 distinct CDR3 sequences, approximately 15% seen once; the top ten hold approximately 11%. Sequencing was carried out using blood. These receptors were obtained from a woman aged 55-70 years with Graves' hyperthyroidism.

This clonotype was seen a single time. This likely comes from a read error, as the CDR3 has no conserved phenylalanine or tryptophan at its end. V gene TRBV5-4 combines with J gene TRBJ2-1; D is ambiguous. Trimming shortened V by 0 bases and J by 6 bases, and 19 bases separated the two germline ends. There are 17 residues in the CDR3. The germline CDR1 and CDR2 sequences are SGHNT and YYREEE (reference sequence). The CDR3: CASSLAGPRWVGNEQFV. In nucleotides, the CDR3 is TGTGCCAGCAGCTTGGCCGGGCCTCGTTGGGTGGGCAATGAGCAGTTCGTC.

This clonotype was recorded many times. The V and J genes are TRBV24-1 and TRBJ2-1; TRBD2 matches at 7 bases. Germline assignment: CDR1 KGHDR and CDR2 SFDVKD. The CDR3 sequence is 16 residues long. J lost 6 bases, V lost 5 bases, and 12 bases had no gene match. The CDR3 is CATSGAGDEYSNEQFF. The CDR3 coding sequence is TGTGCCACCAGTGGGGCGGGAGACGAGTATTCCAATGAGCAGTTCTTC.

This clonotype has at least ten counts. The J gene is TRBJ2-1, the V gene TRBV6-1, with 9 bases fitting TRBD1. The ends lost 5 bases at V and 0 bases at J; junction bases unmatched: 8. Germline V gene sequence: CDR1 MNHNS, CDR2 SASEGT. The CDR3 is 17 amino acids. As DNA, the CDR3 is TGTGCCAGCAGTTGTGACAGGGGGAACTCCTCCTACAATGAGCAGTTCTTC. Its protein product is CASSCDRGNSSYNEQFF.

This clonotype was counted many times. This chain joins TRBV7-8 and TRBJ1-5, with 7 bases fitting TRBD1. V gave up 4 bases and J gave up 8 bases; unmatched junction bases: 11. In germline, CDR1 is SGHVS, CDR2 FQNEAQ. The CDR3 covers 15 residues. CDR3 sequence (DNA): TGTGCCAGCAGCTGCTACAGGGGCCGCCTAGAGCCCCAGCATTTT. Translating it yields CASSCYRGRLEPQHF.

The V gene is TRBV30, the J gene TRBJ1-3; D gene ambiguous. The CDR3 is 13 amino acids. The germline V gene has CDR1 GTSNPN and CDR2 SVGIG (reference sequence). The V gene lost 5 bases and the J gene lost 0 bases, with 8 bases spanning the gap. The CDR3 sequence: CAWDYGSGNTIYF. CDR3 coding DNA: TGTGCCTGGGACTACGGCTCTGGAAACACCATATATTTT.

The V and J genes are TRBV20-1 and TRBJ2-2; D remains unclear. CDR1 is DFQATT and CDR2 is SNEGSKA in the germline V gene (reference sequence). The V end lost 4 bases, the J end lost 7 bases, and 13 bases lay between the germline ends. This CDR3 has 13 amino acids. Here the CDR3 reads CSATINRGGELFF. The CDR3 DNA follows: TGCAGTGCTACCATCAACCGTGGCGGGGAGCTGTTTTTT.